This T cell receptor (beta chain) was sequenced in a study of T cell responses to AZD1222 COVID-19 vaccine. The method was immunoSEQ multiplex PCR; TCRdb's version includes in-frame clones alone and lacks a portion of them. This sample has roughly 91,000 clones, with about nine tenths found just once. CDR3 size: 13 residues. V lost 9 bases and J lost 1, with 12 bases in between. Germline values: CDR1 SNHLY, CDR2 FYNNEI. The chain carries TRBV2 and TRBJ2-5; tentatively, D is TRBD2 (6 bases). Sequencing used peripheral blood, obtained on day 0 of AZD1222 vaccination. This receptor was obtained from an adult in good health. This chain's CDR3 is CASLGRTQETQYF. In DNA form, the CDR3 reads TGTGCCAGTCTAGGGAGGACCCAAGAGACCCAGTACTTC.